This TCR beta chain was identified during a study of cytomegalovirus exposure and HLA in healthy donors. Findings of the study overall: The authors listed 150 to 200 TCR beta chains as cytomegalovirus-associated. Confirmation in vitro established that a few CMV-associated chains were specific for CMV antigens.

With regard to this clone: The antigen is undetermined.

V gave up 0 bases and J gave up 3 bases, with 5 bases separating them. CDR1 and CDR2 from the germline V gene are WNHNN and SYGVQD (reference sequence). The CDR3 totals 13 residues. Using immunoSEQ multiplex PCR, the repertoire was profiled, and TCRdb retains in-frame clones only, with some absent. This repertoire shows around 250,000 clones, around 90% found once; its top ten account for 0.37%. The receptor's source is a woman between 18 and 29 years old in good health and CMV-seronegative. The sequenced sample consisted of PBMCs. The V gene is TRBV10-1, the J gene TRBJ1-1, with D unresolved. CDR3 DNA sequence: TGCGCCAGCAGTGAGTCCCGGGACACTGAAGCTTTCTTT. Protein: CASSESRDTEAFF.